This T cell receptor (beta chain) came from a study of cytomegalovirus exposure and HLA in healthy donors. PCR primers comprised 60 Vbeta and 13 Jbeta primers. TCRdb keeps only in-frame clones here, not all; method: immunoSEQ multiplex PCR. In the table there are 120,000 to 150,000 clones, almost 80% of which are singletons. The CDR3 has 14 residues. Germline assignment: CDR1 MNHNY and CDR2 SVGAGI (reference sequence). V lost 2 bases and J 3 bases, leaving 10 bases between the germline ends. The sequence came from a woman in her 40s in good health and CMV-seropositive. Specimen: PBMCs. V usage is TRBV6-6 and J usage is TRBJ1-1; D ambiguous. CDR3 region: CASSYRRLDTEAFF. In DNA, the CDR3 is TGTGCCAGCAGTTACCGACGACTGGACACTGAAGCTTTCTTT.